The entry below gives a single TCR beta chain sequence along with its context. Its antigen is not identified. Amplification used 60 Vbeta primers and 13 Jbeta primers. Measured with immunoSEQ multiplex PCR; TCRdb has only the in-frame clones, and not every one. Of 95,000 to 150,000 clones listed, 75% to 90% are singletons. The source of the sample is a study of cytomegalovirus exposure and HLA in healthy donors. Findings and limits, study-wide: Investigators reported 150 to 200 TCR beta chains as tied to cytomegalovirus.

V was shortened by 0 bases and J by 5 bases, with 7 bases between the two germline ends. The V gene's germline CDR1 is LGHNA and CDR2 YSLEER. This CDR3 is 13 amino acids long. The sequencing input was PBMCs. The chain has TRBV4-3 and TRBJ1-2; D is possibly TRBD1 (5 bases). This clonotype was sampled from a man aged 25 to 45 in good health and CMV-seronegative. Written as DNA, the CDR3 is TGCGCCAGCAGCCAAGATAGGGGTTATGGCTACACCTTC. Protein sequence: CASSQDRGYGYTF.